This T cell receptor (beta chain) was sequenced for a study of cytomegalovirus exposure and HLA in healthy donors. This CDR3 contains 15 residues. The V segment lost 0 bases and the J segment 7 bases; nucleotides outside the gene matches: 5. Germline CDR1 is SGHAT and CDR2 is FQNNGV. Overall study findings and caveats: In a later analysis, TCR beta V- and J-gene trimming was associated with a missense DCLRE1C variant. Altogether, 160 or so TCR beta chains were recorded as cytomegalovirus-associated. Accurate predictions that matched the HLA-A and HLA-B alleles of most subjects were reportedly made from TCR beta sequences. Later analysis suggested links between common viral pathogens and several top significant clusters.

60 Vbeta and 13 Jbeta primers were used in PCR. Using immunoSEQ multiplex PCR, the repertoire was profiled, and TCRdb retains in-frame clones only, with some absent. This sample has approximately 190,000 clones; around four fifths occur once, and the top ten carry roughly 2.6%. Details on this clone: Its antigen is undetermined.

This TCR derives from a woman aged 45 to 65 in good health and CMV-seropositive. Sequencing input: PBMCs. The chain has TRBV11-2 and TRBJ2-1, with 8 bases that match TRBD2. CDR3 residues: CASSLERGGHNEQFF. The CDR3 region has the DNA TGTGCCAGCAGCTTAGAACGGGGGGGACATAATGAGCAGTTCTTC.